This TCR beta chain was captured by sequencing in a study of T cells in Graves' hyperthyroidism and ophthalmopathy (dated by TCRdb to the late 2010s). Turning to the overall study: A discovery cohort of about a hundred patients, roughly 45 with Graves' ophthalmopathy and over 55 with stable Graves' hyperthyroidism, was used to find distinguishing TCR V-J signatures. For training and testing, the 100 or so patients in the discovery cohort were randomly divided in a 7:3 ratio. In about 6 Graves' hyperthyroidism patients, the study also compared T-cell repertoires from thyroid tissue with T-cell repertoires from blood. Once sampling was done, hyperthyroidism patients were given methimazole at a starting dose of 30 mg daily, whereas ophthalmopathy patients were given high-dose intravenous methylprednisolone. According to the paper, TCR Vbeta CDR3 sequencing was carried out on about 140 peripheral blood samples, which came from under 50 ophthalmopathy, 75 to 80 hyperthyroidism and roughly 17 progressor patients. Prospective prediction of ophthalmopathy was tested in an independent validation cohort of some 20 hyperthyroidism patients and some 17 patients who later progressed to ophthalmopathy. The paper's findings and limits, for the study overall: Sample size was not statistically predetermined, and investigators were not blinded to group allocation. Ophthalmopathy was separated from stable hyperthyroidism by a 13 V-J signature model, with 85% to 90% sensitivity and about 81% specificity obtained in cross-validation and 80%/75% obtained in testing. In validation, the model predicted progression to ophthalmopathy a median of roughly 6.5 months before onset, with approximately 68% sensitivity and around 76% specificity. Most expanded thyroid clonotypes (frequency above 0.001) were also detected in blood, suggesting blood repertoires may reflect thyroid immune responses.

Stable Graves' hyperthyroidism was defined as no progression to ophthalmopathy during 18 months of follow-up. The hyperthyroidism patients were between 18 and 65 years old and newly diagnosed, with a disease duration of less than 2 months. Any patient with an uncontrolled infection, another autoimmune disease, pregnancy or lactation was excluded. Diagnoses relied on clinical symptoms, serum thyroxine and TRAb, thyroid ultrasound and orbital computed tomography. Trizol reagent was used to extract total RNA, and RNA quality was then checked on an Agilent 2100 Bioanalyzer. A word on this clonotype: The antigen this receptor binds is unknown. No quality values exist for individual bases; no much larger clone is one base distant.

V gives up 0 bases and J gives up 0 bases, and the segment between their germline ends measures 12 bases. The germline V gene encodes CDR1 ENHRY and CDR2 SYGVKD. There are 17 amino acids in the CDR3, from cysteine to phenylalanine inclusive. Only the CDR3 DNA stays, 51 bases, in frame from base 1. The TCR beta CDR3 regions were amplified from RNA transcripts. For the first round of RT-PCR on the TCR CDR3, the HTBI primer set was used together with the Qiagen OneStep RT-PCR kit. Libraries were constructed in a second round of multiplex PCR, after which size selection and purification were performed. Paired-end sequencing of the libraries was performed with 100 bp reads on an Illumina HiSeq2000. As for the authors' bioinformatics: Raw data were processed with SOAPnuke, discarding reads with adapters, uncalled bases, mean Phred below 15, or no exact constant-primer or identifier match. High-quality paired reads were merged using COPE v1.2.5, and each unique nucleotide sequence was defined as a clonotype. MiTCR v1.1 was used to align clonotypes to the IMGT TRBV, TRBD and TRBJ reference segments. Analysis was restricted to V-J combinations with a frequency above 0.0001, which covered roughly 99% of repertoires. The TCS score was defined as F50 (clonal expansion) divided by E x V (chaos), with BLOSUM62-based TCRdist calculated between CDR3 peptides within each V-J. Welch's t-statistics and random forest reduced around 510 V-J features to fewer than 15, which were used in a naive Bayes classifier (R e1071). TCRdb reprocessing: public reads trimmed at Q25 with fastp, clones called with MiXCR, in-frame beta chains kept. Every entry covers one CDR3 protein and lists the most common genes and DNA from its rows. These V and J calls derive from TCRdb rather than the authors' analysis. The sample contains under 700,000 distinct CDR3 sequences, 46% of them found a single time. The ten largest account for 8.2% of the sample.

Sample: peripheral blood or thyroid tissue (not recorded which). The sequence was collected from a woman under 30 with Graves' hyperthyroidism. Donor details come from another sample of the same person, matched by shared clones. This receptor chain uses TRBV10-3 and TRBJ1-3; too little of a D gene remains to name it. The nucleotide sequence reads as follows: TGTGCCATCAGTGAGTCGATTTCAGTCCTCTCTGGAAACACCATATATTTT. This encodes CAISESISVLSGNTIYF.